Following are 24 T cell receptor beta chains from one sample sequenced in a study of CD8+CD57+ T cells in acquired aplastic anemia (dated by TCRdb to about 2018). Expansion of CD8+CD57+ cells had been shown by flow cytometry in the patients chosen for sequencing. Sequencing relied on an Illumina HiSeq 2000. Genomic DNA was used as template for profiling of TCR beta VDJ combinations and CDR3 sequences. TCRdb reprocessing: public reads trimmed at Q25 with fastp, clones called with MiXCR, in-frame beta chains kept. Entries are consolidated by CDR3 protein sequence, retaining the most common genes and DNA. This sample gives more than 150,000 distinct CDR3 sequences in total; approximately 52% of them show up just once. Of the sample, about 1.7% is held by the ten largest clones. Sequencing was done on a sample of sorted CD4+, CD8+, or CD8+CD57+ T cells (not recorded which) from PBMCs. All receptors come from a human donor with aplastic anemia.

This clonotype is a singleton in its sample. In DNA form, the CDR3 reads TGCAGCGTTGAGAAGGCTTATGGGAAAGCTTTCTTT. Protein: CSVEKAYGKAFF. This rearrangement joins TRBV29-1 to TRBJ1-1; D ambiguous. Trimming stripped 3 bases from V and 9 bases from J, with 14 bases between. Germline CDR1 and CDR2: SQVTM and ANQGSEA. This CDR3 region has 12 residues.

The chain recombines TRBV20-1 with TRBJ2-7, with 8 bases that match TRBD1. The CDR3 runs to 12 residues. V lost 5 bases to trimming and J lost 4 bases; unmatched junction nucleotides: 4. Germline CDR1 and CDR2: DFQATT and SNEGSKA (reference sequence). DNA of the CDR3: TGCAGTGCTTCGGACAGGGTATACGAGCAGTACTTC. This translates into CSASDRVYEQYF.

The CDR3 reads CATGGKSTDTQYF. CDR3 nucleotide sequence: TGTGCCACCGGGGGGAAAAGCACAGATACGCAGTATTTT. The J gene is TRBJ2-3, the V gene TRBV24-1, with a tentative D call TRBD2 (6 bases). CDR1 is KGHDR, CDR2 SFDVKD, per germline. V lost 9 bases, J lost 0 bases, and 9 bases lay in between. The CDR3 consists of 13 residues.

The rearrangement joins TRBV7-2 to TRBJ1-2, with 11 bases identical to TRBD1. Germline values: CDR1 SGHTA, CDR2 FQGNSA. V was pared by 5 bases and J by 7 bases, with 6 bases of the junction left unmatched. The CDR3 sequence is 14 residues long. CDR3 protein: CASSAGTGGLGYTF. The CDR3 DNA sequence: TGTGCCAGCAGCGCCGGGACAGGGGGACTTGGCTACACCTTC.

In its sample, this clonotype was seen once. The rearrangement joins TRBV10-3 to TRBJ1-4; a possible D gene is TRBD1 (5 bases). CDR3 size: 13 residues. In germline, CDR1 is ENHRY, CDR2 SYGVKD. Trimming took 6 bases from V and 3 from J, leaving 8 bases between them. DNA for the CDR3: TGTGCCATCAGCCAGGGATCTAATGAAAAACTGTTTTTT. Protein: CAISQGSNEKLFF.

This chain joins TRBV27 and TRBJ2-3; possibly TRBD1 for D (5 bases). V was pared by 8 bases and J by 5 bases, with 20 bases between. Germline V gives CDR1 MNHEY, CDR2 SMNVEV (reference sequence). This CDR3 spans 15 amino acids. The CDR3 DNA is TGTGCCAGCCGCCGCAGGGCAGGGCCAAAAGATACGCAGTATTTT. This codes for CASRRRAGPKDTQYF.

The gene calls are TRBV19 and TRBJ1-5, with D possibly TRBD1 on 5 matching bases. Germline V lookup: CDR1 LNHDA, CDR2 SQIVND (reference sequence). V dropped 9 bases and J dropped 14 bases, with 23 bases sitting between them. The CDR3 extends over 13 amino acids. Here the CDR3 DNA reads TGTGCCAGCCGAGGGGAGCGGGCCTACAATGAGCATTTT. It encodes CASRGERAYNEHF.

This chain links TRBV7-3 with TRBJ2-3, with D unresolved. This CDR3 contains 16 residues. Germline CDR1 SGHTA, CDR2 FQGTGA. V was cut by 2 bases and J by 6 bases, with 18 bases left in between. The CDR3, as DNA: TGTGCCAGCAGCTTAGCAGTGGGCCTAGTTAGGGATACGCAGTATTTT. This encodes CASSLAVGLVRDTQYF.

The chain has TRBV19 and TRBJ2-4; TRBD2 matches 10 bases. The junction had 7 bases not matched to a gene; V was cut back by 11 bases and J by 6 bases. The CDR3 is made up of 13 amino acids. Germline V lookup: CDR1 LNHDA, CDR2 SQIVND (reference sequence). The CDR3 spells CAVSSGGGNIQYF. CDR3 DNA: TGTGCCGTCTCTAGCGGGGGCGGAAACATTCAGTACTTC.

This sequence joins TRBV10-3 and TRBJ2-3; 7 nucleotides align to TRBD2. The germline CDR1 and CDR2 sequences are ENHRY and SYGVKD. This CDR3 contains 16 residues. V lost 5 bases, J lost 3 bases, and 11 bases stayed unmatched. CDR3 in amino acids: CAISPGGNTGTDTQYF. The CDR3 DNA reads as TGTGCCATCAGTCCCGGGGGGAATACGGGGACAGATACGCAGTATTTT.

This clonotype was recorded at least ten times. The rearrangement joins TRBV5-1 to TRBJ2-1; 7 nucleotides line up with TRBD1. The germline CDR1 and CDR2 sequences are SGHRS and YFSETQ. Trimming cost V 2 bases and J 5 bases; bases outside gene matches: 7. CDR3 length equals 15 residues. The CDR3 nucleotides are TGCGCCAGCAGCTTTGCCGGGACAGAGAACAATGAGCAGTTCTTC. Translated: CASSFAGTENNEQFF. Supplemented by reference TRBV5-1 and TRBJ2-1, the full variable domain reads KAGVTQTPRYLIKTRGQQVTLSCSPISGHRSVSWYQQTPGQGLQFLFEYFSETQRNKGNFPGRFSGRQFSNSRSEMNVSTLELGDSALYLCASSFAGTENNEQFFGPGTRLTVL.

V gene TRBV13 combines with J gene TRBJ1-6; tentative D call: TRBD1 (6 bases). The V gene's germline CDR1 is PRHDT and CDR2 FYEKMQ (reference sequence). The ends were cut back, 4 bases at V and 7 bases at J, with 14 bases in the middle. The CDR3 spans 15 residues. In DNA, the CDR3 is TGTGCCAGCAGCTCGTACAGGGATTACAATTCACCCCTCCACTTT. It specifies CASSSYRDYNSPLHF.

Concerning this clonotype: A much larger clone differs from this one at a single base, so this may be a read error. The chain has TRBV5-6 and TRBJ2-4; perhaps D is TRBD1 or TRBD2 (5 bases each). This CDR3 comprises 16 residues. CDR1 SGHDT and CDR2 YYEEEE come from the germline V gene. CDR3 DNA: TGTGCCAGCAGCTTGGGGGGACCTACGAGCAAAAACATTCAGGACTTC. Protein product: CASSLGGPTSKNIQDF.

The V gene is TRBV10-2, the J gene TRBJ1-1; D gene ambiguous. This CDR3 comprises 12 residues. Deletions cut 5 bases from V and 2 bases from J, with 6 bases between. Germline V gene data show CDR1 as WSHSY and CDR2 as SAAADI. In DNA form, the CDR3 reads TGCGCCAGCAGTAAACTAAACACTGAAGCTTTCTTT. It codes for CASSKLNTEAFF.

In its sample, this clonotype was seen many times. Here the CDR3 reads CASSLMTSGTYNEQFF. The DNA for the CDR3 is TGTGCCAGCAGCTTGATGACTAGCGGGACGTACAATGAGCAGTTCTTC. V gene TRBV7-6 combines with J gene TRBJ2-1; 11 positions agree with TRBD2. Germline CDR1 reads SGHVS; CDR2 reads FNYEAQ. Germline trimming cut 3 bases from V and 4 bases from J; bases unmatched to any gene: 5. The CDR3 runs 16 residues.

At least ten counts were recorded for this clonotype. The V and J genes are TRBV2 and TRBJ1-2, with D maybe TRBD1 (6 bases). CDR1 SNHLY and CDR2 FYNNEI come from the germline V gene. V was pared by 3 bases and J by 4 bases, with 15 bases between. The CDR3 covers 15 residues. The DNA for the CDR3 is TGTGCCAGCAGTGATGCGGCAGGGGATCCCTATGGCTACACCTTC. Protein product: CASSDAAGDPYGYTF.

This clonotype showed up many times. This chain joins TRBV7-9 and TRBJ1-2; D might be TRBD1 (5 bases). Germline-derived CDR1 and CDR2 are SEHNR and FQNEAQ (reference sequence). V lost 5 bases and J lost 6, with 13 bases in between. The CDR3 spans 13 residues. This CDR3 is CASSPRREHGYTF. In nucleotides, the CDR3 is TGTGCCAGCAGCCCCCGCAGGGAGCATGGCTACACCTTC.

Many counts were recorded for this clonotype. This rearrangement joins TRBV11-3 to TRBJ1-1; D possibly corresponds to TRBD1 (6 bases). CDR1 is SGHNT, CDR2 YENEEA, per germline. V dropped 0 bases and J dropped 4 bases, with 9 bases sitting between them. This CDR3 region has 14 residues. DNA for the CDR3: TGTGCCAGCAGCTTAGAGGCGGGGGCCACTGAAGCTTTCTTT. This gives the protein CASSLEAGATEAFF. The full variable domain, rest sourced from reference TRBV11-3 and TRBJ1-1, is EAGVVQSPRYKIIEKKQPVAFWCNPISGHNTLYWYLQNLGQGPELLIRYENEEAVDDSQLPKDRFSAERLKGVDSTLKIQPAELGDSAVYLCASSLEAGATEAFFGQGTRLTVV.

There are a few counts of this clonotype. This rearrangement joins TRBV27 to TRBJ2-3; D gene ambiguous. This CDR3 is built from 16 residues. CDR1 MNHEY and CDR2 SMNVEV come from the germline V gene (reference sequence). V lost 4 bases, J lost 5 bases, and 19 bases lay in between. Written as DNA, the CDR3 is TGTGCCAGCAGTTCAATAGGTGAGCTTCACCAAGATACGCAGTATTTT. This translates into CASSSIGELHQDTQYF.

This chain uses TRBV15 with TRBJ1-6; TRBD1 might be the D (5 bases). The CDR3 length is 14 residues. Trimming left V 1 base short and J 9 bases short, with 10 bases between. In germline, CDR1 is LNHNV, CDR2 YYDKDF (reference sequence). The CDR3 loop is CATSRGGEGSPLHF. CDR3 nucleotides: TGTGCCACCAGCAGAGGGGGCGAGGGTTCACCCCTCCACTTT.

The chain uses TRBV10-3 and TRBJ2-1; 8 nucleotides agree with TRBD2. V was pared by 4 bases and J by 7 bases, with 9 bases of the junction left unmatched. Germline-derived CDR1 and CDR2 are ENHRY and SYGVKD. The CDR3 length is 15 residues. CDR3 region: CAISGERGGSNEQFF. The CDR3 nucleotides are TGTGCCATCAGTGGGGAACGGGGGGGCTCGAATGAGCAGTTCTTC.

This clonotype was seen more than once but under ten times. Here the CDR3 reads CASSLVTGGPYEQYF. The CDR3 DNA follows: TGTGCCAGCAGCTTAGTTACGGGAGGGCCCTACGAGCAGTACTTC. V and J are TRBV7-3 and TRBJ2-7, with 8 bases matching TRBD2. CDR1 and CDR2 from the germline V gene are SGHTA and FQGTGA. J gave up 2 bases and V 2 bases, and 5 bases lay outside the gene matches. The CDR3 is 15 residues long. The full variable domain, in which reference TRBV7-3 and TRBJ2-7 provide the parts outside the CDR3, is GAGVSQTPSNKVTEKGKYVELRCDPISGHTALYWYRQSLGQGPEFLIYFQGTGAADDSGLPNDRFFAVRPEGSVSTLKIQRTERGDSAVYLCASSLVTGGPYEQYFGPGTRLTVT.

The chain couples TRBV10-3 to TRBJ1-2; 7 bases match TRBD1. Germline CDR1 reads ENHRY; CDR2 reads SYGVKD. The CDR3 length is 13 residues. V lost 6 bases and J lost 1; bases outside the gene matches: 2. DNA of the CDR3: TGTGCCATCAGACAGGGGAATAACTATGGCTACACCTTC. It is translated as CAIRQGNNYGYTF.

V gene TRBV20-1 combines with J gene TRBJ1-1; TRBD1 matches 8 bases. CDR3 length: 13 residues. The V segment lost 0 bases and the J segment 7 bases; nucleotides outside the gene matches: 4. Germline V gene sequence: CDR1 DFQATT, CDR2 SNEGSKA (reference sequence). CDR3: CSARDSRGLEAFF. CDR3 nucleotides: TGCAGTGCTAGAGACTCCAGGGGGCTTGAAGCTTTCTTT.